This T cell receptor beta chain was recorded in a study of blood T cell repertoires in COVID-19 (dated by TCRdb to the early 2020s). Broadly, across the study: The collaborator samples originated in the United States, Italy and Spain and spanned the acute and convalescent phases of COVID-19. The prospective study material was composed of cDNA or gDNA derived from T cells, B-cell-depleted T cells, or PBMCs. Subjects who had been exposed to COVID-19, were actively infected with it, or had recovered from it provided the deeply sampled blood TCRbeta repertoires that made up the dataset. A freely available public database, intended as a resource for researchers studying the immune response to SARS-CoV-2, is where the repertoires were released. The samples were drawn from two sources: the first 160 participants of the ongoing ImmuneRACE study, and over 950 subjects contributed by 6 global collaborators. Sample metadata almost always included a de-identified subject ID, COVID-19 status, age in years and sex. Where available, HLA class I and class II types were obtained from metadata supplied by the sample provider rather than from assay-based typing.

CDR1 SGHRS and CDR2 YFSETQ were looked up in the germline V gene. The CDR3 sequence holds 15 residues, the cysteine and phenylalanine included. Only CDR3 DNA is held: 45 bases, read in frame from base 1. Cut back by 2 bases and 7 bases, the V and J ends lie 16 bases apart. Each collaborating institution followed its own protocols to collect whole blood in K2EDTA tubes. For TCRbeta analysis, collaborators shipped samples as frozen whole blood, isolated PBMCs, or DNA extracted from either of those sample types. TCRbeta CDR3 regions were amplified from genomic DNA by means of the immunoSEQ Assay, a bias-controlled multiplex PCR. Per the source publication's procedure: Nucleated cell counts per sample were estimated from amplification of reference gene primers within the assay. To quantify the absolute abundance of each unique TCRbeta CDR3 rearrangement, sequence reads were collapsed and filtered. For each sample, productive Simpson clonality was calculated as the square root of Simpson's diversity index across productive rearrangements. The clones in this table, taken by TCRdb from immuneACCESS, are in-frame only. Not every clone is retained; where verified, under half of the shortfall comes from an unresolved V gene, and the cause of the rest is unknown. The D gene and trimming were derived from the DNA, and the V and J assignments and clone size from that table. The sample table holds approximately 200,000 clones, of which roughly 90% were seen once. The top ten clonotypes cover 2.5% to 3.5% of the sample.

Study-level results and caveats: How much clinical and demographic metadata was included differed by source and by participant, and the metadata was provided uncurated.

Worth noting for this clone: What this receptor recognizes is not known. One base away there is no much larger clone; base qualities are not given.

Here the chain combines TRBV5-1 and TRBJ2-1; TRBD2 is a weak D gene call, 6 bases matching. The clonotype comes from a woman aged 55-69 years with acute or convalescent COVID-19. The sample consisted of peripheral blood. The CDR3: CASSFSGIKGNEQFF. The base sequence is TGCGCCAGCAGCTTTAGCGGTATCAAAGGGAATGAGCAGTTCTTC.